A single TCR beta chain is shown here with its context. The repertoire was sequenced with immunoSEQ multiplex PCR; TCRdb's copy has only in-frame clones and lacks some. Here the sample spans more than 2 million clones, 85% to 95% being singletons. This sample is drawn from a study of shared clonotypes between healthy human individuals. The length of the CDR3 is 10 residues. V shed 5 bases and J shed 9 bases, with 8 bases lying between them. The germline CDR1 and CDR2 sequences are GTSNPN and SVGIG (reference sequence). The J gene is TRBJ2-1, the V gene TRBV30, with no clear D. The sample consisted of naive CD4+ T cells sorted from blood. This sample's subset: CD45RA+ positively selected. The sequence was obtained from a man aged 18 to 29 in good health. The CDR3 here is CAWGPLEQFF. The CDR3 nucleotides read TGTGCCTGGGGCCCCCTTGAGCAGTTCTTC.